This TCR beta chain appears in the sequencing data of a study of cytomegalovirus exposure and HLA in healthy donors. General study findings and limits: Specificity of a few CMV-associated chains for CMV antigens was verified in vitro.

In its sample, this clone was seen a few times. Its antigen is as yet unknown. Primers included in the PCR were 60 Vbeta and 13 Jbeta primers. The protocol was immunoSEQ multiplex PCR, while the TCRdb copy is restricted to in-frame clones and leaves out a portion. Among some 88,000 clones listed, roughly 71% were seen once. The CDR3 is 16 residues long. The V end lost 0 bases, the J end lost 1 base, and 10 bases lay between the germline ends. CDR1 is MNHEY and CDR2 is SMNVEV in the germline V gene (reference sequence). The material sequenced was PBMCs. V gene TRBV27 combines with J gene TRBJ2-1, with no clear D. The clonotype originates from a woman under 30 in good health and CMV-seropositive. The chain's CDR3 is CASSLSTWRSYNEQFF. DNA of the CDR3: TGTGCCAGCAGTTTATCGACTTGGAGATCCTACAATGAGCAGTTCTTC.